What follows is one TCR beta chain and its context. Its target is not known. Antigen-specific CD4+ T cells were expanded with viral peptide pools in the ViraFEST assay before sequencing. Scientists isolated CD4+ T cells after an approximately 10-day culture period ended. In the vaccine recipients, nucleocapsid antibodies were negative and there was no prior SARS-CoV-2 infection. Half-medium replacement with IL-2 medium occurred on days 3 and 7. The sample belongs to a study of vaccination effects on CD4 cells after COVID-19. The CDR3 is made up of 12 amino acids. Trimming took off 4 bases at V and 1 base at J, with 4 bases between the two ends. Per germline, CDR1 MGHDK and CDR2 SYGVNS. Generated by immunoSEQ multiplex PCR, the TCRdb table keeps only in-frame clones and is missing some. The repertoire holds some 60,000 clones, with more than 70% as singletons. Study results and caveats: Marked contraction was observed in infection-induced and vaccine-induced clones late after vaccination.

The TCR comes from a human donor who received a COVID-19 vaccine. This sample comprised CD4+ T cells from PBMCs cultured with HCoV-NL63 spike peptides, obtained before COVID-19 vaccination. V is TRBV25-1 and J is TRBJ1-1; D is unclear. The CDR3 nucleotides read TGTGCCAGCAGTGCTGGGAACACTGAAGCTTTCTTT. Translation: CASSAGNTEAFF.